Sequencing of this T cell receptor (beta chain) was carried out in a study of cytomegalovirus exposure and HLA in healthy donors. Vbeta (60) and Jbeta (13) primers were used in the PCR. The data were produced by immunoSEQ multiplex PCR, yet TCRdb's version contains in-frame clones alone and is incomplete. The sample yields some 150,000 clones, about a tenth seen once. V dropped 7 bases and J dropped 4; count of bases not matched to a gene: 21. The CDR3 consists of 18 residues. The germline gives CDR1 SGDLS, CDR2 YYNGEE. The genes are TRBV9 and TRBJ1-2; TRBD1 aligns across 8 bases. The source is a male donor in good health and CMV-seronegative. Sequencing used PBMCs. The CDR3 spells CASSSRSDRVIGTYGYTF. CDR3 coding DNA: TGTGCCAGCTCCTCAAGGTCGGACAGGGTAATCGGGACCTATGGCTACACCTTC.